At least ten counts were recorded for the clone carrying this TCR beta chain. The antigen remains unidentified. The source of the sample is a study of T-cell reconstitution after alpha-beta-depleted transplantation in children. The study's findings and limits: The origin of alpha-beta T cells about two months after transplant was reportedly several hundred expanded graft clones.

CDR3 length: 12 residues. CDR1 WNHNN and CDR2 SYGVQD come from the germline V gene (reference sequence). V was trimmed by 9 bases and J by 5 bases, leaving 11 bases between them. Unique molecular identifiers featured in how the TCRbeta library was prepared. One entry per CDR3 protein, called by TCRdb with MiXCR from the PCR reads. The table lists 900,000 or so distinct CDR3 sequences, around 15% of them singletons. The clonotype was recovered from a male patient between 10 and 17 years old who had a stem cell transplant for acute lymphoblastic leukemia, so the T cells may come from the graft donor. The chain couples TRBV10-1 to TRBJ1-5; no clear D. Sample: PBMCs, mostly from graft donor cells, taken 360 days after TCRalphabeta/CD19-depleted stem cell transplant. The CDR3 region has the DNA TGCGCCAGGGGCGGGCGGGATCAGCCCCAGCATTTT. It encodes CARGGRDQPQHF.